This TCR beta chain was sequenced for a study of T cells after yellow fever vaccination. As for the study in general: The SMART-Seq v4 Ultra Low Input method served to prepare the low-cell-number fractions. Overall study results and limits: Once the booster was given, most primary-vaccination clones reappeared, at 95% to 97% for CD4 and around 90% for CD8. A weaker but faster secondary response was observed, peaking on day 5 versus 15.

CDR1 and CDR2 from the germline V gene are SGHKS and YYEKEE (reference sequence). The CDR3 sequence is 15 residues long. Trimming stripped 4 bases from V and 3 bases from J, with 17 bases between. This clonotype was seen many times. Its antigen is currently unknown. 5'RACE template switching added a universal primer site and UMIs to TCR cDNA. TCRdb processed the 5' RACE reads anew with MiXCR; each CDR3 protein has one entry. Seen here are some 250,000 distinct CDR3 sequences, about 3.5% observed once, and the top ten hold 15% to 20%. Here the sequenced sample was PBMCs, taken 15 days after the yellow fever booster vaccination. The V gene is TRBV5-5, the J gene TRBJ2-7, with D hard to call. This clonotype originated in a man between 18 and 29 years old who received the YFV17D yellow fever vaccine. The CDR3 reads CASSLRSEGFYEQYF. For the CDR3, the DNA is TGTGCCAGCAGCCTACGCTCTGAAGGGTTCTACGAGCAGTACTTC.